This T cell receptor beta chain was obtained from a study of early stage breast cancer tumors. Study outcomes and limitations: Most shared enriched TCRB sequences were commonly generated ones.

This clone was observed once. Its target is not known. Libraries were prepared by immunoSEQ multiplex PCR; TCRdb keeps only in-frame clonotypes and omits some of them. The sample records some 58,000 clones, about three quarters being singletons. Trimming pared 5 bases from V and 3 bases from J, leaving 11 bases between. Germline-derived CDR1 and CDR2 are MNHEY and SVGAGI. The length of the CDR3 is 13 residues. Specimen: blood. This TCR came from a person aged 25 to 40 with breast cancer. The V gene is TRBV6-5, the J gene TRBJ2-7; a possible D gene is TRBD1 (6 bases). Written as DNA, the CDR3 is TGTGCCAGCAGTAACTGGGACAACTACGAGCAGTACTTC. Protein product: CASSNWDNYEQYF.